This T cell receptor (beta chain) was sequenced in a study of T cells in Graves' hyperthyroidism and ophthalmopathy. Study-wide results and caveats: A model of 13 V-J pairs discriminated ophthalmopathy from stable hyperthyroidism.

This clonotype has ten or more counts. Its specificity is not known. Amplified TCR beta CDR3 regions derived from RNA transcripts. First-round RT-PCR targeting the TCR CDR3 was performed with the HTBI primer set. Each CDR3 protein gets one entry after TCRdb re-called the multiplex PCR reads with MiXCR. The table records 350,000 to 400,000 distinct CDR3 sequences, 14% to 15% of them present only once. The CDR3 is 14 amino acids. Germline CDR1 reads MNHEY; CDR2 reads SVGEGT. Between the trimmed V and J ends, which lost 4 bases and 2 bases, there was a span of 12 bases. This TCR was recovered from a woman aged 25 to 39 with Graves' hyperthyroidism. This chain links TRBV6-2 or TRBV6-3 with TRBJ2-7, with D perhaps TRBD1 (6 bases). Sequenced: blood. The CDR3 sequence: CASSSDPGAYEQYF. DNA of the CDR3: TGTGCCAGCAGTTCCGACCCAGGGGCCTACGAGCAGTACTTC.